The clone carrying this T cell receptor beta chain was seen only a few times. Its cognate antigen is unknown. The TCR beta libraries were generated through quantitative 5'-RACE incorporating molecular barcodes. Using its own MiXCR run on the 5' RACE reads, TCRdb lists one record per CDR3 protein. Among approximately 350,000 distinct CDR3 sequences, 20% were seen once, and the ten largest hold around 13%. The CDR3 extends over 13 amino acids. V shed 9 bases and J shed 3 bases, with 15 bases lying between them. Germline V CDR1 and CDR2: WSHSY, SAAADI. The data derive from a study of CD8 T cells in ankylosing spondylitis. Study observations and caveats: As for the disease-linked clones, they showed a CD8+ phenotype and occurred at relatively low frequencies in peripheral blood. Reports say disease-linked clones showed up significantly more in matched ankylosing spondylitis synovial fluid. It appeared that ankylosing spondylitis blood was characterized by a TCR beta motif of several highly homologous variants.

Sequenced sample: blood, either unsorted or a sorted T cell fraction (not recorded which). V and J are TRBV10-2 and TRBJ2-7; D unclear. The clonotype originates from a male donor with ankylosing spondylitis or in good health (not recorded which). In DNA, the CDR3 is TGCGCCAGTAAAGACATCGGGTACTACGAGCAGTACTTC. The encoded protein is CASKDIGYYEQYF.